This T cell receptor (beta chain) was sequenced for a study of shared clonotypes between healthy human individuals. The donor cohort consisted entirely of Caucasian adults residing in Nashville, Tennessee. Libraries were prepared by immunoSEQ multiplex PCR; TCRdb keeps only in-frame clonotypes and omits some of them. The profile shows over a million clones, 75% to 85% of them singletons. The receptor's source is a man aged 18 to 30 in good health. Some clones in this sample may be carry-over from other donors' samples. The specimen sequenced was memory CD4+ T cells from PBMCs. The sample's subset: CD45RA-negative fraction.

CDR3 region: CATQGGFSTDTQYF. CDR3 coding DNA: TGTGCCACCCAGGGGGGGTTTAGCACAGATACGCAGTATTTT. The V and J genes are TRBV30 and TRBJ2-3; TRBD1 or TRBD2 may be the D gene (7 bases each). From germline, CDR1 is GTSNPN and CDR2 SVGIG (reference sequence). Trimming took 8 bases from V and 0 from J, leaving 15 bases between them. This CDR3 comprises 14 residues.